This T cell receptor beta chain originates from a study of human T cells and chemical hapten exposure. Study results and caveats: Expanded TCRs clustered into significantly more large CDR3 similarity groups than controls, the analysis revealed.

The junction had 4 bases not matched to a gene; V was cut back by 3 bases and J by 2 bases. This CDR3 contains 15 residues. CDR1 and CDR2 from the germline V gene are SGHVS and FNYEAQ. A few counts support this clonotype. Its antigen remains unknown. Time point reported: patch test 1, 2 weeks after DPC sensitization. This sample's treatment: therapeutic diphenylcyclopropenone sensitization with weekly scalp DPC. Prior to each patch test being applied, blood was drawn. Each cDNA molecule in the library carried unique molecular identifiers. TCRdb itself ran the RACE reads through MiXCR, one entry per CDR3 protein. The sample includes 150,000 to 200,000 distinct CDR3 sequences, 20% to 25% of them seen just once.

The chain is built from TRBV7-6 and TRBJ2-1, with 7 positions matching TRBD2. This sequence originates from a woman between 50 and 59 years old with alopecia areata. Some clones in this sample may be carry-over from other donors' samples. The sequencing here drew on whole blood, taken in connection with sensitization to the hapten diphenylcyclopropenone (DPC). CDR3 in DNA: TGTGCCAGCAGCTTGACTAGCCCTCCCTACAATGAGCAGTTCTTC. This sequence encodes CASSLTSPPYNEQFF.